The next 22 T cell receptor beta chains were all read from a single sample in a study of early T cells in non-severe SARS-CoV-2 infection. TCRdb itself ran the 5' RACE reads through MiXCR, one entry per CDR3 protein. Of tens of thousands of distinct CDR3 sequences in the sample, approximately 16% were seen once. Sequencing used whole blood, obtained at baseline. These receptors all come from an adult who was a healthcare worker with PCR-confirmed SARS-CoV-2 infection or an uninfected control (not recorded which).

The table lists this clonotype with a few counts. The chain couples TRBV12-3 or TRBV12-4 to TRBJ1-3; weak D call: TRBD1 (6 bases). V was cut by 6 bases and J by 2 bases, with 11 bases left in between. This CDR3 contains 14 residues. The DNA for the CDR3 is TGTGCCAGCAGCCGACAGGAGGCTGGAAACACCATATATTTT. Encoded protein: CASSRQEAGNTIYF.

The gene calls are TRBV10-2 and TRBJ2-5, with 8 bases aligning to TRBD1. The CDR3 extends over 15 amino acids. Germline CDR1 is WSHSY and CDR2 is SAAADI. Unmatched junction bases numbered 6, after V lost 2 bases and J lost 4 bases. In DNA, the CDR3 is TGCGCCAGCAGTGAGAGGACAGGGCGGCGAGAGACCCAGTACTTC. Translation gives CASSERTGRRETQYF.

The J gene is TRBJ2-1, the V gene TRBV7-3; D is uncertain. V shed 6 bases and J shed 2 bases, with 14 bases lying between them. The CDR3 has 15 amino acids. Per germline, CDR1 SGHTA and CDR2 FQGTGA. In DNA form, the CDR3 reads TGTGCCAGCAGTCCAATCCCTTCCCCCTACAATGAGCAGTTCTTC. This gives the protein CASSPIPSPYNEQFF.

This clonotype was detected ten times or more. The rearrangement links TRBV25-1 to TRBJ2-1; 11 bases are shared with TRBD2. Germline V gene sequence: CDR1 MGHDK, CDR2 SYGVNS. This CDR3 spans 14 amino acids. V lost 8 bases, J lost 6 bases, and 6 bases stayed unmatched. In nucleotides, the CDR3 is TGTGCCAGCCGTGGGACTAGCGGATTCAATGAGCAGTTCTTC. Encoded protein: CASRGTSGFNEQFF. Looking up the rest from reference TRBV25-1 and TRBJ2-1 gives the full variable domain: EADIYQTPRYLVIGTGKKITLECSQTMGHDKMYWYQQDPGMELHLIHYSYGVNSTEKGDLSSESTVSRIRTEHFPLTLESARPSHTSQYLCASRGTSGFNEQFFGPGTRLTVL.

This clonotype was recorded at least ten times. The CDR3 bases are TGTGCCAGCAGCCACGCGAAAGAGACCCAGTACTTC. It yields the protein CASSHAKETQYF. The genes are TRBV3-1 and TRBJ2-5; D call uncertain. This CDR3 region has 12 residues. Germline values: CDR1 LGHDT, CDR2 YNNKEL (reference sequence). V shed 3 bases and J shed 3 bases, with 5 bases lying between them.

Ten or more counts support this clonotype. The chain employs TRBV6-1 and TRBJ1-1; the D is unclear. Trimming pared 0 bases from V and 6 bases from J, leaving 8 bases between. The CDR3 contains 13 residues. Germline V CDR1 and CDR2: MNHNS, SASEGT. The CDR3 DNA is TGTGCCAGCAGTGAAGCCCAAGGGCCTGAAGCTTTCTTT. It codes for CASSEAQGPEAFF.

This clonotype turned up a few times. The rearrangement uses TRBV18 and TRBJ1-1, with D unclear. CDR1 is KGHSH and CDR2 is LQKENI in the germline V gene. This CDR3 is 14 amino acids long. V shed 3 bases and J shed 0 bases, with 8 bases lying between them. DNA for the CDR3: TGTGCCAGCTCACCGTCAGGTCTGAACACTGAAGCTTTCTTT. It translates to CASSPSGLNTEAFF.

Details on this clonotype: One end of the junction fails to match germline, which may point to a read error. The chain combines TRBV6-6 with TRBJ2-1; 10 positions agree with TRBD2. The CDR3 totals 16 residues. CDR1 is MNHNY and CDR2 is SVGAGI in the germline V gene (reference sequence). The CDR3 reads CASSHAGSGRAEVPSF. CDR3 nucleotide sequence: TGTGCCAGCAGCCACGCGGGAAGCGGGAGGGCCGAGGTACCCTCCTTC.

This chain joins TRBV20-1 and TRBJ1-6; D unclear. Germline CDR1 is DFQATT and CDR2 is SNEGSKA (reference sequence). The ends were cut back, 2 bases at V and 0 bases at J, with 8 bases in the middle. The length of the CDR3 is 15 residues. The CDR3 DNA sequence: TGCAGTGCTAGACCCGAGGGCTCCTATAATTCACCCCTCCACTTT. Translation: CSARPEGSYNSPLHF.

V usage is TRBV27 and J usage is TRBJ2-7; tentative D call: TRBD2 (5 bases). The germline gives CDR1 MNHEY, CDR2 SMNVEV (reference sequence). The CDR3 has 13 residues. V was cut by 2 bases and J by 6 bases, with 11 bases left in between. The CDR3 DNA follows: TGTGCCAGCAGTTTAGCTAGCTTCGGCGAGCAGTACTTC. This translates into CASSLASFGEQYF.

This rearrangement joins TRBV30 to TRBJ2-1; D tentatively fits TRBD1 or TRBD2 (5 bases each). Looked up from germline, CDR1 is GTSNPN and CDR2 is SVGIG (reference sequence). V lost 0 bases and J 10 bases, leaving 10 bases between the germline ends. This CDR3 comprises 12 residues. As DNA, the CDR3 is TGTGCCTGGAGTGTGTGGGGCGGGGAGCAGTTCTTC. This gives the protein CAWSVWGGEQFF. The full variable domain, in which reference TRBV30 and TRBJ2-1 provide the parts outside the CDR3, is SQTIHQWPATLVQPVGSPLSLECTVEGTSNPNLYWYRQAAGRGLQLLFYSVGIGQISSEVPQNLSASRPQDRQFILSSKKLLLSDSGFYLCAWSVWGGEQFFGPGTRLTVL.

Only a few counts were recorded for this clonotype. The genes are TRBV20-1 and TRBJ2-3, with 12 bases aligning to TRBD2. CDR3 length: 15 residues. J gave up 4 bases and V 5 bases, and 7 bases lay outside the gene matches. Germline V CDR1 and CDR2: DFQATT, SNEGSKA (reference sequence). CDR3 sequence: CSASTSGSVSDTQYF. The CDR3 DNA reads TGCAGTGCTTCGACTAGCGGGAGTGTCTCAGATACGCAGTATTTT.

This clonotype was found many times. The chain recombines TRBV7-9 with TRBJ2-7; TRBD2 is a possible D gene (6 bases). The CDR3 extends over 15 amino acids. Trimming stripped 2 bases from V and 7 bases from J, with 18 bases between. Germline CDR1 is SEHNR and CDR2 is FQNEAQ (reference sequence). The CDR3 region is CASSLSGSEGFEQYF. For the CDR3, the DNA is TGTGCCAGCAGCTTAAGTGGTTCGGAGGGGTTTGAGCAGTACTTC.

This clonotype occurred a few times. This chain links TRBV5-3 with TRBJ2-1, with D uncertain. TRBV5-3 is placed among ORFs of uncertain function. Trimming removed 0 bases at V and 0 bases at J, with 4 bases between. This CDR3 comprises 14 residues. In DNA, the CDR3 is TGTGCCAGAAGCTTGGCTAGCTCCTACAATGAGCAGTTCTTC. It is translated as CARSLASSYNEQFF.

This clonotype was seen more than once but under ten times. The rearrangement links TRBV10-3 to TRBJ2-7; 8 bases match TRBD2. V dropped 0 bases and J dropped 3; count of bases not matched to a gene: 10. This CDR3 contains 17 residues. The germline CDR1 and CDR2 sequences are ENHRY and SYGVKD. In nucleotides, the CDR3 is TGTGCCATCAGTGAGTCTGGGTTTAGCGGGAAAAGCTACGAGCAGTACTTC. It codes for CAISESGFSGKSYEQYF.

The rearrangement joins TRBV20-1 to TRBJ2-7, with TRBD2 identical over 7 bases. Germline V CDR1 and CDR2: DFQATT, SNEGSKA (reference sequence). Germline trimming cut 7 bases from V and 5 bases from J; bases unmatched to any gene: 8. This CDR3 is built from 12 residues. The CDR3 here is CSVKGRENEQYF. CDR3 bases: TGCAGTGTGAAAGGGCGGGAGAACGAGCAGTACTTC.

The chain carries TRBV7-6 and TRBJ2-3; TRBD2 matches 7 bases. Unmatched junction bases numbered 5, after V lost 2 bases and J lost 6 bases. The CDR3 spans 14 residues. CDR1 and CDR2 from the germline V gene are SGHVS and FNYEAQ. The CDR3 reads CASSLREGLDTQYF. The CDR3 DNA reads as TGTGCCAGCAGCTTAAGGGAGGGCCTGGATACGCAGTATTTT.

This clonotype appeared many times. V usage is TRBV7-8 and J usage is TRBJ2-1; a possible D gene is TRBD2 (6 bases). Germline V gene sequence: CDR1 SGHVS, CDR2 FQNEAQ. This CDR3 spans 16 amino acids. The V end was cut by 2 bases, the J end by 13 bases, with 24 bases between. CDR3: CASSLSASGPPPPQFF. The CDR3 DNA reads TGTGCCAGCAGCTTATCAGCGAGCGGGCCACCCCCCCCTCAGTTCTTC.

This clonotype has just a few counts. The V call is TRBV9, the J call TRBJ2-7; 7 positions match TRBD2. In germline, CDR1 is SGDLS, CDR2 YYNGEE. V shed 3 bases and J 7 bases; nucleotides not matched to a gene: 4. This CDR3 spans 12 amino acids. CDR3: CASSATGGEQYF. Written as DNA, the CDR3 is TGTGCCAGCAGCGCGACGGGGGGTGAGCAGTACTTC.

This clonotype has just a few counts. The V call is TRBV14, the J call TRBJ1-1, with D uncertain. CDR1 is SGHDN and CDR2 is FVKESK in the germline V gene. The CDR3 is made up of 15 amino acids. V lost 2 bases to trimming and J lost 0 bases, with 10 bases between them. CDR3 sequence (DNA): TGTGCCAGCAGCCAATATGGCTATATGAACACTGAAGCTTTCTTT. It is translated as CASSQYGYMNTEAFF.

The chain couples TRBV6-5 to TRBJ2-5; D not resolved. Germline assignment: CDR1 MNHEY and CDR2 SVGAGI. This CDR3 comprises 13 residues. Trimming cost V 0 bases and J 5 bases, with 7 bases left between them. The DNA for the CDR3 is TGTGCCAGCAGTTACTCAACCGGGGAGACCCAGTACTTC. This codes for CASSYSTGETQYF.

The chain links TRBV20-1 to TRBJ2-1, with TRBD1 identical over 7 bases. Germline CDR1 reads DFQATT; CDR2 reads SNEGSKA (reference sequence). This CDR3 is built from 14 residues. Trimming took 6 bases from V and 8 from J; bases not matched to a gene: 13. In DNA, the CDR3 is TGCAGTGCGGGGGCTACAGGGGCTGTCGATGAGCAGTTCTTC. Translating gives CSAGATGAVDEQFF.